The clone carrying this T cell receptor (beta chain) was seen just once. The source of the sample is a study of shared clonotypes between healthy human individuals. Generated by immunoSEQ multiplex PCR, the TCRdb table keeps only in-frame clones and is missing some. The sample holds 900,000 to 1,200,000 clones, around 78% seen once. The V gene end was trimmed by 6 bases and the J gene end by 9 bases; junction bases not matched to a gene: 9. The CDR3 is 14 residues long. Germline CDR1 SNHLY, CDR2 FYNNEI. This sequence joins TRBV2 and TRBJ2-1; TRBD2 agrees at 9 bases. Sequenced material: memory CD4+ T cells from PBMCs. Documented subset: CD45RA-negative fraction. This receptor was taken from a young man in good health. Some clones in this sample may be carry-over from other donors' samples. The CDR3 DNA reads TGTGCCAGCAGCTTCCTCGGACTAGCGCGTGAGCAGTTCTTC. Translated, it gives CASSFLGLAREQFF.